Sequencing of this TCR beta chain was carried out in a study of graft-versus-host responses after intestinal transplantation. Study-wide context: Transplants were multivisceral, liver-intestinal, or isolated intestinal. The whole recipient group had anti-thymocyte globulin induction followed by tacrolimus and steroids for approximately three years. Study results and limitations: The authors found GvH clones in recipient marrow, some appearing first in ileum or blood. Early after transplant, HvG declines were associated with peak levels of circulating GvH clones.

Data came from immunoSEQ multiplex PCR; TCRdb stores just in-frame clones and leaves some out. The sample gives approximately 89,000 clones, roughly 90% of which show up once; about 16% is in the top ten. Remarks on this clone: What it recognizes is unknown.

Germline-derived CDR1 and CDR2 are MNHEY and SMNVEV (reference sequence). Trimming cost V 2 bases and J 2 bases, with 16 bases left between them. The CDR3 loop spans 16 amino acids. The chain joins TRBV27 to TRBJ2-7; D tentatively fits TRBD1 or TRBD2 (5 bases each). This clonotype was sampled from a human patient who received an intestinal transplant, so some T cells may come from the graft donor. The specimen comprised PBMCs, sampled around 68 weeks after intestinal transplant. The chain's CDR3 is CASSLGSYRSPYEQYF. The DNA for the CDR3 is TGTGCCAGCAGTTTAGGGAGTTACAGGTCACCCTACGAGCAGTACTTC.